This T cell receptor (beta chain) was found in a study of human T cells and chemical hapten exposure. Study-level background: Throughout the approximately 24-week study, diphenylcyclopropenone was applied weekly to the patients' scalps. Small pooled library volume differences mainly caused per-sample TCR yield variation. Findings of the study overall: Relative to controls, expanded TCRs formed significantly more large CDR3 similarity clusters.

As to this clonotype: The antigen is unknown.

Trimming left V 6 bases short and J 6 bases short, with 16 bases between. The length of the CDR3 is 14 residues. TCRdb recomputed calls from the RACE reads with MiXCR, one row per CDR3 protein. The sample includes about 140,000 distinct CDR3 sequences, over 9.5% of them seen just once. The time point denotes: patch test 2, 6 weeks after DPC sensitization. The sample's treatment: therapeutic diphenylcyclopropenone sensitization with weekly scalp DPC. Whole blood that had not been fractionated was the source of extracted total RNA. The V call is TRBV12-3 or TRBV12-4, the J call TRBJ2-3; D is unclear. The sequences come from whole blood, collected in connection with sensitization to the hapten diphenylcyclopropenone (DPC). The receptor comes from a woman aged 50 to 60 with alopecia areata. Some clones in this sample may be carry-over from other donors' samples. For the CDR3, the DNA is TGTGCCAGCAGGTCCTCCGGACGGACGGATACGCAGTATTTT. It is translated as CASRSSGRTDTQYF.